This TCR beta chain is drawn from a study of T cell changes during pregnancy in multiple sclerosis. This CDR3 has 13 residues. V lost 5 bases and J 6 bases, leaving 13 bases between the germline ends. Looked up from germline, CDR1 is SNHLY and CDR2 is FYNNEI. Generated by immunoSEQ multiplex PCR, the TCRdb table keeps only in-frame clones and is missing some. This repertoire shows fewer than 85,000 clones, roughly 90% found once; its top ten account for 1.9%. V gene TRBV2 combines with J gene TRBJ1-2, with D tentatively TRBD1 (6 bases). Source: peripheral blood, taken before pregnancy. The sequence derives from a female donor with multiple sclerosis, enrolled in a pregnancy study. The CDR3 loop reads CASSYDRIDGYTF. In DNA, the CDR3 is TGTGCCAGCAGTTACGACAGGATTGATGGCTACACCTTC.